These 31 T cell receptor beta chains share one sample of origin, sequenced in a study of CD8+ T cells in alopecia areata. Reverse transcribed after extraction, RNA yielded cDNA as the sequencing template. Repertoires were generated with immunoSEQ multiplex PCR, while TCRdb's copy carries only in-frame clones and drops some. Here the sample spans around 160,000 clones, around 87% being singletons. The sequences come from CD8+ T cells sorted from blood, collected at week 0. The receptors stem from a human donor with alopecia areata.

The J gene is TRBJ2-1, the V gene TRBV27; 14 bases match TRBD2. The V and J ends lost 6 bases and 10 bases, in that order; junction bases with no gene match: 17. CDR1 is MNHEY and CDR2 is SMNVEV in the germline V gene (reference sequence). The CDR3 is 18 amino acids. The CDR3 DNA reads TGTGCCAGCAGCCGGGGGGGATCGGGACTAGCGGGAGTTCGGGAGCAGTTCTTC. Amino acid sequence: CASSRGGSGLAGVREQFF.

V gene TRBV7-9 combines with J gene TRBJ2-1; 8 nucleotides align to TRBD1. The CDR3 runs 15 residues. The germline V gene encodes CDR1 SEHNR and CDR2 FQNEAQ (reference sequence). J lost 8 bases, V lost 3 bases, and 9 bases had no gene match. The CDR3, as DNA: TGTGCCAGCAGCTTTCCAGGGACAGGAGGCCATGAGCAGTTCTTC. Protein sequence: CASSFPGTGGHEQFF. Full variable domain (missing parts from reference TRBV7-9 and TRBJ2-1): DTGVSQNPRHKITKRGQNVTFRCDPISEHNRLYWYRQTLGQGPEFLTYFQNEAQLEKSRLLSDRFSAERPKGSFSTLEIQRTEQGDSAMYLCASSFPGTGGHEQFFGPGTRLTVL.

This chain joins TRBV9 and TRBJ2-3; D ambiguous. CDR1 and CDR2 from the germline V gene are SGDLS and YYNGEE. Deletions cut 4 bases from V and 2 bases from J, with 5 bases between. The CDR3 is 12 amino acids. CDR3 sequence: CASSPPTDTQYF. For the CDR3, the DNA is TGTGCCAGCAGCCCGCCCACAGATACGCAGTATTTT.

V gene TRBV5-1 combines with J gene TRBJ1-2; no clear D gene. Trimming cost V 0 bases and J 4 bases, with 13 bases left between them. Germline V lookup: CDR1 SGHRS, CDR2 YFSETQ. This CDR3 is 15 amino acids long. This CDR3 reads CASSLGDGDPYGYTF. The CDR3 DNA sequence: TGCGCCAGCAGCTTGGGCGACGGTGACCCCTATGGCTACACCTTC.

This chain links TRBV27 with TRBJ2-7, with D perhaps matching TRBD2 (6 bases). CDR1 MNHEY and CDR2 SMNVEV come from the germline V gene (reference sequence). The CDR3 totals 14 residues. The ends were cut back, 3 bases at V and 6 bases at J, with 15 bases in the middle. CDR3: CASSFSGGWSEQYF. The CDR3 DNA reads TGTGCCAGCAGTTTCAGTGGGGGGTGGAGCGAGCAGTACTTC.

This clone was observed once. The chain is built from TRBV5-4 and TRBJ2-1, with D possibly TRBD2 on 5 matching bases. Germline-derived CDR1 and CDR2 are SGHNT and YYREEE (reference sequence). This CDR3 is built from 19 residues. The V end lost 1 base, the J end lost 1 base, and 21 bases lay between the germline ends. This chain's CDR3 is CASSLTRALGVLSYNEQFF. The CDR3 DNA sequence: TGTGCCAGCAGCTTGACTCGGGCCCTCGGGGTTTTATCCTACAATGAGCAGTTCTTC.

Only a few counts were recorded for this clone. This sequence joins TRBV7-8 and TRBJ2-7, with D tentatively TRBD2 (5 bases). Germline V gene sequence: CDR1 SGHVS, CDR2 FQNEAQ. The CDR3 extends over 14 amino acids. V dropped 5 bases and J dropped 1 base, with 12 bases sitting between them. CDR3 loop: CASSPETGSYEQYF. Here the CDR3 DNA reads TGTGCCAGCAGCCCAGAAACGGGATCCTACGAGCAGTACTTC.

The gene calls are TRBV2 and TRBJ2-3; TRBD2 aligns across 7 bases. Germline values: CDR1 SNHLY, CDR2 FYNNEI. Trimming removed 5 bases from V and 2 bases from J; junction bases left unmatched: 4. The CDR3 loop spans 14 amino acids. DNA for the CDR3: TGTGCCAGCAGTCCGGGACTAAACACAGATACGCAGTATTTT. Protein: CASSPGLNTDTQYF.

The chain combines TRBV2 with TRBJ2-7; 11 bases are shared with TRBD2. The CDR3 contains 15 residues. CDR1 and CDR2 from the germline V gene are SNHLY and FYNNEI. Losses at the gene ends were 2 bases for V and 6 bases for J; bases not matched to a gene: 6. CDR3 loop: CASSETSGGPGEQYF. The CDR3, as DNA: TGTGCCAGCAGTGAAACTAGCGGGGGCCCTGGCGAGCAGTACTTC.

The chain recombines TRBV18 with TRBJ1-1; TRBD1 matches at 8 bases. CDR1 is KGHSH and CDR2 is LQKENI in the germline V gene. The CDR3 consists of 16 residues. Trimming took 3 bases from V and 1 from J; bases not matched to a gene: 7. CDR3 residues: CASSPGPGGENTEAFF. The DNA for the CDR3 is TGTGCCAGCTCACCTGGGCCAGGGGGCGAGAACACTGAAGCTTTCTTT.

In its sample, this clone was seen once. The CDR3 region is CASSPEGLNYGYTF. In DNA, the CDR3 is TGTGCCAGCAGTCCCGAGGGCCTTAACTATGGCTACACCTTC. This chain uses TRBV28 with TRBJ1-2; unclear D gene. The V end was cut by 5 bases, the J end by 1 base, with 11 bases between. The CDR3 runs 14 residues. CDR1 MDHEN and CDR2 SYDVKM come from the germline V gene.

The chain uses TRBV6-5 and TRBJ1-1; no clear D gene. Germline CDR1 MNHEY, CDR2 SVGAGI. The CDR3 totals 11 residues. The V and J ends lost 7 bases and 5 bases respectively, with 8 bases between them. CDR3 amino acids: CASNGGTEAFF. The CDR3 DNA reads TGTGCCAGCAATGGAGGAACTGAAGCTTTCTTT.

This rearrangement joins TRBV2 to TRBJ2-5; D possibly uses TRBD1 or TRBD2 (5 bases each). The CDR3 covers 18 residues. V lost 6 bases and J lost 2, with 25 bases in between. Germline CDR1 reads SNHLY; CDR2 reads FYNNEI. The CDR3 loop reads CASRVPDSGQYSQETQYF. The CDR3 nucleotides are TGTGCCAGCAGGGTTCCCGACAGCGGCCAATACTCTCAAGAGACCCAGTACTTC.

The chain combines TRBV5-4 with TRBJ2-7; D is perhaps TRBD1 (6 bases). The CDR3 sequence is 13 residues long. Germline V CDR1 and CDR2: SGHNT, YYREEE (reference sequence). Trimming left V 2 bases short and J 5 bases short, with 11 bases between. CDR3 amino acids: CASSLWDTDEQYF. CDR3 DNA sequence: TGTGCCAGCAGCTTATGGGACACGGACGAGCAGTACTTC.

This chain joins TRBV4-1 and TRBJ2-1, with TRBD2 as a possible D gene (5 bases). Germline lookup yields CDR1 MGHRA and CDR2 YSYEKL. The CDR3 covers 16 residues. V lost 2 bases and J 8 bases, leaving 19 bases between the germline ends. The CDR3 protein is CASSQSVGVVVDEQFF. CDR3 in DNA: TGCGCCAGCAGCCAATCCGTGGGAGTAGTAGTCGATGAGCAGTTCTTC.

This sequence joins TRBV29-1 and TRBJ2-1; no clear D gene. The germline V gene has CDR1 SQVTM and CDR2 ANQGSEA. Deletions cut 6 bases from V and 9 bases from J, with 9 bases between. There are 10 residues in the CDR3. The CDR3 protein is CSVFAGEQFF. In DNA, the CDR3 is TGCAGCGTCTTTGCAGGTGAGCAGTTCTTC.

Only one count was recorded for this clone. The chain links TRBV7-8 to TRBJ2-1, with D hard to call. The germline V gene has CDR1 SGHVS and CDR2 FQNEAQ. The CDR3 runs 13 residues. CDR3 region: CACTDSSYNEQFF. The CDR3 region has the DNA TGTGCTTGTACCGATAGCTCCTACAATGAGCAGTTCTTC.

V gene TRBV29-1 combines with J gene TRBJ2-3, with a possible D match to TRBD2 (6 bases). Trimming cost V 0 bases and J 2 bases, with 12 bases left between them. The V gene's germline CDR1 is SQVTM and CDR2 ANQGSEA. The CDR3 totals 15 residues. The CDR3, as DNA: TGCAGCGTTGAAGAAGGCGGAGGGCTCACAGATACGCAGTATTTT. This sequence encodes CSVEEGGGLTDTQYF.

The CDR3 DNA reads as TGTGCCAGCTCACCACCGATCTCCGGACAGTTTTACCCCTCTAATTCACCCCTCCACTTT. Protein sequence: CASSPPISGQFYPSNSPLHF. The rearrangement joins TRBV18 to TRBJ1-6; D perhaps matches TRBD1 (6 bases). The CDR3 length is 20 residues. The germline V and J ends were trimmed by 0 bases and 6 bases, with 24 bases remaining between them. CDR1 KGHSH and CDR2 LQKENI come from the germline V gene.

This sequence joins TRBV21-1 and TRBJ2-3; the table's D call, TRBD2, has no DNA check behind it. TRBV21-1 is reported as a pseudogene. The CDR3 totals 17 residues. The CDR3 protein is CASSKGRAGGSTDTQYF. The DNA of the CDR3 is TGTGCCAGCAGCAAAGGTCGGGCGGGGGGAAGCACAGATACGCAGTATTTT.

The chain carries TRBV6-1 and TRBJ2-7; D gene ambiguous. Looked up from germline, CDR1 is MNHNS and CDR2 is SASEGT. With 4 bases removed from V and 6 bases from J, the gap between germline ends came to 16 bases. The CDR3 runs 14 residues. The DNA for the CDR3 is TGTGCCAGCAGTGTAGTGCAGAACCCCTCCGAGCAGTACTTC. It encodes CASSVVQNPSEQYF.

This clone was seen a single time. V and J are TRBV9 and TRBJ2-7, with 13 bases matching TRBD2. This CDR3 region has 18 residues. The germline CDR1 and CDR2 sequences are SGDLS and YYNGEE. The J segment lost 2 bases and the V segment lost 4 bases, leaving 12 bases of the junction unmatched. The CDR3 sequence is CASSPSGLAGPRTYEQYF. The DNA of the CDR3 is TGTGCCAGCAGCCCCTCGGGACTAGCGGGGCCGCGCACCTACGAGCAGTACTTC.

The chain carries TRBV7-6 and TRBJ2-7; a possible D gene is TRBD2 (6 bases). The germline V gene encodes CDR1 SGHVS and CDR2 FNYEAQ. CDR3 length equals 14 residues. Between the trimmed V and J ends, which lost 2 bases and 4 bases, there was a span of 12 bases. CDR3 in DNA: TGTGCCAGCAGCTTAAGGGTTGGAGGGTACGAGCAGTACTTC. Translation: CASSLRVGGYEQYF.

The genes are TRBV2 and TRBJ1-2, with 9 bases lining up with TRBD1. V was pared by 4 bases and J by 3 bases, with 3 bases of the junction left unmatched. CDR3 length: 14 amino acids. CDR1 is SNHLY, CDR2 FYNNEI, per germline. The CDR3 here is CASSVRDRDYGYTF. The CDR3 bases are TGTGCCAGCAGTGTGAGGGACAGGGACTATGGCTACACCTTC.

This chain connects TRBV7-9 to TRBJ2-1; 8 nucleotides line up with TRBD1. The germline V gene encodes CDR1 SEHNR and CDR2 FQNEAQ (reference sequence). J was trimmed by 3 bases and V by 5 bases; bases with no gene match: 9. The CDR3 sequence is 16 residues long. The CDR3 protein is CASSAMTGEIYNEQFF. The CDR3 DNA reads TGTGCCAGCAGCGCTATGACAGGGGAAATCTACAATGAGCAGTTCTTC.

V gene TRBV7-2 combines with J gene TRBJ2-1; 13 nucleotides match TRBD2. Germline V gene sequence: CDR1 SGHTA, CDR2 FQGNSA. V lost 1 base, J lost 10 bases, and 7 bases stayed unmatched. The CDR3 consists of 16 residues. CDR3 DNA sequence: TGTGCCAGCAGCTTAGTGGGGGGACTAGCGGGGTGGGAGCAGTTCTTC. Translating gives CASSLVGGLAGWEQFF.

The chain recombines TRBV2 with TRBJ2-7; D unresolved. V lost 1 base and J lost 5, with 9 bases in between. The CDR3 consists of 13 residues. The germline gives CDR1 SNHLY, CDR2 FYNNEI. The CDR3 region is CASSEGSRNEQYF. The CDR3 nucleotides read TGTGCCAGCAGTGAAGGCAGCCGCAACGAGCAGTACTTC.

V usage is TRBV7-9 and J usage is TRBJ2-7, with TRBD2 matching over 11 bases. Germline CDR1 reads SEHNR; CDR2 reads FQNEAQ (reference sequence). The V and J ends lost 5 bases and 5 bases, in that order; junction bases with no gene match: 8. CDR3 length equals 15 residues. In DNA form, the CDR3 reads TGTGCCAGCAGCAAGGCGCCGGGACTAGCGGACGAGCAGTACTTC. Translation gives CASSKAPGLADEQYF.

The V gene is TRBV30, the J gene TRBJ2-2, with unresolved D. The CDR3 contains 15 residues. V lost 0 bases to trimming and J lost 0 bases, with 8 bases between them. Germline CDR1 and CDR2: GTSNPN and SVGIG (reference sequence). The CDR3 here is CAWSVWLANTGELFF. The CDR3 nucleotides are TGTGCCTGGAGTGTATGGCTAGCGAACACCGGGGAGCTGTTTTTT.

This CDR3 reads CAWSLPGQSYEQYF. The DNA of the CDR3 is TGTGCCTGGTCCCTCCCGGGACAGAGCTACGAGCAGTACTTC. The chain couples TRBV30 to TRBJ2-7; 7 nucleotides match TRBD1. CDR3 length: 14 amino acids. V shed 5 bases, J shed 3 bases, and the junction held 10 bases outside the gene matches. CDR1 is GTSNPN, CDR2 SVGIG, per germline (reference sequence).

The rearrangement links TRBV11-2 to TRBJ2-5, with TRBD1 matching over 7 bases. Gene TRBJ2-7 matches the end of the DNA better, so the J call may be wrong. CDR3 size: 14 residues. CDR1 SGHAT and CDR2 FQNNGV come from the germline V gene. Here the CDR3 DNA reads TGTGCCAGCAGCTTGGGACAGCAACGCTACGAGCAGTACTTC. Translation: CASSLGQQRYEQYF.